This TCR beta chain was sequenced during a study of response to subunit inactivated influenza vaccine. Concerning this clonotype: Its specificity is not known.

The CDR3 is made up of 16 amino acids. Germline V lookup: CDR1 SGHTA, CDR2 FQGNSA. The ends were cut back, 2 bases at V and 4 bases at J, with 14 bases in the middle. Study-wide findings and caveats: Each seasonal flu vaccination may recruit only limited new T cells, authors suggested.

TCRdb processed the RT-PCR reads anew with MiXCR; each CDR3 protein has one entry. The sample includes 550,000 to 800,000 distinct CDR3 sequences, 15% to 18% of them seen just once. The clonotype comes from a man aged 45-65 years who received an inactivated influenza vaccine. Sequencing used PBMCs from blood, obtained about 13 days after vaccination. V usage is TRBV7-2 and J usage is TRBJ2-2; the D is unclear. CDR3 region: CASSLQATAGTGELFF. The CDR3 nucleotides read TGTGCCAGCAGCTTACAGGCTACAGCCGGCACCGGGGAGCTGTTTTTT.